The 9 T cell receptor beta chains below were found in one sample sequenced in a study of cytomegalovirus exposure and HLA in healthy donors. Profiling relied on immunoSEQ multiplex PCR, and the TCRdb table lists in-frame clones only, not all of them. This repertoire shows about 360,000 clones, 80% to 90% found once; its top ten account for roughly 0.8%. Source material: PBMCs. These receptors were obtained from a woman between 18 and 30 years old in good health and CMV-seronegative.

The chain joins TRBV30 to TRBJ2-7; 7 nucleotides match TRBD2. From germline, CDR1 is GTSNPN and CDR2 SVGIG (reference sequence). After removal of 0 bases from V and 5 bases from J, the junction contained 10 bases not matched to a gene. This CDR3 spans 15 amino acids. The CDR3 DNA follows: TGTGCCTGGAGTGTCGGGGGAGCGGGATTACACGAGCAGTACTTC. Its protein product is CAWSVGGAGLHEQYF.

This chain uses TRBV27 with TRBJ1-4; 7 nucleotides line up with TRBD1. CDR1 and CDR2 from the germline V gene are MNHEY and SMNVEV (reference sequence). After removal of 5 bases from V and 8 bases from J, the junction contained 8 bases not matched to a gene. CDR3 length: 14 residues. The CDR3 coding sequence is TGTGCCAGCAGTGTCGACAGGGCGAGAGAAAAACTGTTTTTT. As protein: CASSVDRAREKLFF.

The CDR3 here is CASSIRGSQPQHF. CDR3 nucleotides: TGTGCCAGTAGTATCCGGGGGAGTCAGCCCCAGCATTTT. This chain joins TRBV19 and TRBJ1-5; maybe TRBD1 (5 bases). The CDR3 is 13 amino acids. The germline CDR1 and CDR2 sequences are LNHDA and SQIVND (reference sequence). V was clipped by 3 bases and J by 6 bases, with 9 bases between them. Supplemented by reference TRBV19 and TRBJ1-5, the full variable domain reads DGGITQSPKYLFRKEGQNVTLSCEQNLNHDAMYWYRQDPGQGLRLIYYSQIVNDFQKGDIAEGYSVSREKKESFPLTVTSAQKNPTAFYLCASSIRGSQPQHFGDGTRLSIL.

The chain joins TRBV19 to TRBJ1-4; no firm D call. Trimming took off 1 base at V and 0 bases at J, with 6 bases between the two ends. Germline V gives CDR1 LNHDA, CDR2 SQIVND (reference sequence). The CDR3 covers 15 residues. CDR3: CASSIGATTNEKLFF. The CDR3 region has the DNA TGTGCCAGTAGTATAGGCGCGACAACTAATGAAAAACTGTTTTTT.

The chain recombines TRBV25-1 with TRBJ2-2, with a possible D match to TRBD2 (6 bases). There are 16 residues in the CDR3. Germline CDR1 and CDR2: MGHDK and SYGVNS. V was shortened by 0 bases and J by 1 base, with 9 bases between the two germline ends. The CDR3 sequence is CASSEYGGLNTGELFF. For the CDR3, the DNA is TGTGCCAGCAGTGAATACGGGGGTTTGAACACCGGGGAGCTGTTTTTT.

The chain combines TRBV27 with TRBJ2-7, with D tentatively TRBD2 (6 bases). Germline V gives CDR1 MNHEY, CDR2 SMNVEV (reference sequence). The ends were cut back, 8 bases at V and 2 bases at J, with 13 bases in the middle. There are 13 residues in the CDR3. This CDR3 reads CASAKTRPYEQYF. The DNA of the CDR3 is TGTGCCAGCGCCAAGACTAGGCCCTACGAGCAGTACTTC.

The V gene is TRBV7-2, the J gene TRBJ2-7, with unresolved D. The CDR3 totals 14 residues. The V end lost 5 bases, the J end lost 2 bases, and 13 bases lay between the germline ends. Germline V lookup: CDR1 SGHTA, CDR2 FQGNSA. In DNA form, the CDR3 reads TGTGCCAGCAGCATGTACCGGTCCACCTACGAGCAGTACTTC. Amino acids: CASSMYRSTYEQYF.

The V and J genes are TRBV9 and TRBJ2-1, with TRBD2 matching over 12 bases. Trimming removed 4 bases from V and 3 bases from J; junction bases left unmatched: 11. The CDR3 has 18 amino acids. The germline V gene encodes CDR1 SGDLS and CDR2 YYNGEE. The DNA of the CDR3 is TGTGCCAGCAGCCCAAAGCAGGGACTAGCGGGCCGCTACAATGAGCAGTTCTTC. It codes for CASSPKQGLAGRYNEQFF.

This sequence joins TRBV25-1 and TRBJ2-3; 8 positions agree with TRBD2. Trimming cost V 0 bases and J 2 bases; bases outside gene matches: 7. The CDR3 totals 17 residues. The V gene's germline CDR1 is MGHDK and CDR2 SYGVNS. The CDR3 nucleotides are TGTGCCAGCAGTGAATATAGGGGTAGCGGGGTCACAGATACGCAGTATTTT. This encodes CASSEYRGSGVTDTQYF.